This is a list of T cell receptor beta chains from one sample in a study of cytotoxic CD8 clonotypes in ibrutinib-treated CLL. Sequencing used immunoSEQ multiplex PCR; TCRdb keeps in-frame clones, though not all of them. The data show a few hundred thousand clones, with about 77% seen just once and about 6.3% held by the top ten. Sequencing used PBMCs, obtained before ibrutinib treatment. Receptors originate from a human donor with chronic lymphocytic leukemia. The CDR3 runs from the conserved cysteine through the conserved F or W. The order of the fields is V gene, D gene, J gene, clone size, CDR3 DNA, CDR3 protein. The D gene is left open where the match is weak. For some rows the clone size is stated as once, few or many, or as a class when expanded; others skip it.

TRBV4-3	TRBD1	TRBJ2-7	.	TGCGCCAGCAGCCAAGATAGGGGGACAGGGTTGAACGAGCAGTACTTC	CASSQDRGTGLNEQYF
TRBV4-1	.	TRBJ1-4	.	TGCGCCAGCAGTAACAGCGTGAATGAAAAACTGTTTTTT	CASSNSVNEKLFF
TRBV7-6	.	TRBJ2-5	few	TGTGCCAGCAGCGGCAGGGTTTCGGAGACCCAGTACTTC	CASSGRVSETQYF
TRBV6-7	.	TRBJ2-1	.	TGTGCCAGCAGTTCAGGTGGGGATCGCCACAATGAGCAGTTCTTC	CASSSGGDRHNEQFF
TRBV29-1	TRBD2	TRBJ2-7	.	TGCAGCGTTGAAGATGGGCTAGCGGGATACTACGAGCAGTACTTC	CSVEDGLAGYYEQYF
TRBV9	.	TRBJ2-7	.	TGTGCCAGCAGCGTAGACCTAATCTCCTACGAGCAGTACTTC	CASSVDLISYEQYF
TRBV4-3	.	TRBJ1-2	.	TGCGCCAGCAGCCAAGCGCGGCGAAATAACTATGGCTACACCTTC	CASSQARRNNYGYTF
TRBV7-2	TRBD2	TRBJ2-3	.	TGTGCCAGCAGCACCGGGACTAGCGGCCGTAGCACAGATACGCAGTATTTT	CASSTGTSGRSTDTQYF
TRBV5-1	.	TRBJ2-5	.	TGCGCCAGCAGCTTAAGGGGGAGTGGTGAGACCCAGTACTTC	CASSLRGSGETQYF
TRBV18	TRBD2	TRBJ2-1	.	TGTGCCAGCTCACCCACGGGGGGACCCTACAATGAGCAGTTCTTC	CASSPTGGPYNEQFF
TRBV7-9	.	TRBJ1-2	.	TGTGCCAGCAGCCAGGATGCTAACTATGGCTACACCTTC	CASSQDANYGYTF
TRBV29-1	.	TRBJ1-2	.	TGCAGCGTTGACGAGCCGGGGGCGCAATCTAACTATGGCTACACCTTC	CSVDEPGAQSNYGYTF
TRBV6-1	TRBD1	TRBJ2-7	.	TGTGCCAGCAGCCGGGACAGAGTCTACGAGCAGTACTTC	CASSRDRVYEQYF
TRBV9	.	TRBJ2-2	.	TGTGCCAGCAGCCGTATTTGGGGCACCGGGGAGCTGTTTTTT	CASSRIWGTGELFF
TRBV5-1	TRBD1	TRBJ1-1	.	TGCGCCAGCAGCTTGGAGGGGACAGGGGCCACTGAAGCTTTCTTT	CASSLEGTGATEAFF
TRBV7-2	TRBD2	TRBJ2-2	.	TGTGCCAGCAGCCAGAGGAGCGGGGGTGCGGGCGGGGAGCTGTTTTTT	CASSQRSGGAGGELFF
TRBV5-8	TRBD1	TRBJ2-7	.	TGTGCCAGCAGCAAGGACAGGGGATTGTACGAGCAGTACTTC	CASSKDRGLYEQYF
TRBV6-1	.	TRBJ1-1	.	TGTGCCAGCAGTGATTTGCAGGTTGAAGCTTTCTTT	CASSDLQVEAFF
TRBV30	.	TRBJ1-5	.	TGTGCCTGGAGTGTACATAGCCTCTATAGCAATCAGCCCCAGCATTTT	CAWSVHSLYSNQPQHF
TRBV7-9	TRBD2	TRBJ2-1	.	TGTGCCAGCAGCTTATGGGGACTAGCGGGAGAGGGTGAGCAGTTCTTC	CASSLWGLAGEGEQFF
TRBV9	TRBD2	TRBJ2-5	.	TGTGCCAGCAGCGTAGTGGCGGGAGCGGAGACCCAGTACTTC	CASSVVAGAETQYF
TRBV9	.	TRBJ2-3	.	TGTGCCAGCAGCGTAGGGGCTAGCGCCCCCACAGATACGCAGTATTTT	CASSVGASAPTDTQYF
TRBV15	TRBD1	TRBJ2-7	.	TGTGCCACGAACCGGGACAGGGGCACCTACGAGCAGTACTTC	CATNRDRGTYEQYF
TRBV5-6	.	TRBJ1-4	.	.	CASSFGPGDEKLFF
TRBV7-2	.	TRBJ2-1	.	TGTGCCAGCAGCTTAAGCGGAGGCGCCTACAATGAGCAGTTCTTC	CASSLSGGAYNEQFF